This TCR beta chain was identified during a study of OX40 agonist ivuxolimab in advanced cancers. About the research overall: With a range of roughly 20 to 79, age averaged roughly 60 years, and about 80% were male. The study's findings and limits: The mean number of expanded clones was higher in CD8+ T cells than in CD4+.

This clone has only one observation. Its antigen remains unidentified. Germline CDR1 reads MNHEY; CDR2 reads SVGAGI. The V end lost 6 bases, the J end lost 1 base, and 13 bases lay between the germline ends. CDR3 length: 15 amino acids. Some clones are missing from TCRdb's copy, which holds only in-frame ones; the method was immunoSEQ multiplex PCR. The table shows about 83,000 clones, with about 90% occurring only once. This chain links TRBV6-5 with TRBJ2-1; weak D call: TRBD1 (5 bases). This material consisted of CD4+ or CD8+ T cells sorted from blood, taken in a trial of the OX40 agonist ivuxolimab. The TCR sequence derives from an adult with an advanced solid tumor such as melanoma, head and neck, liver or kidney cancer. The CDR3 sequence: CASRPTPGSYNEQFF. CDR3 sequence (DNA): TGTGCCAGCAGACCCACACCAGGGTCCTACAATGAGCAGTTCTTC.